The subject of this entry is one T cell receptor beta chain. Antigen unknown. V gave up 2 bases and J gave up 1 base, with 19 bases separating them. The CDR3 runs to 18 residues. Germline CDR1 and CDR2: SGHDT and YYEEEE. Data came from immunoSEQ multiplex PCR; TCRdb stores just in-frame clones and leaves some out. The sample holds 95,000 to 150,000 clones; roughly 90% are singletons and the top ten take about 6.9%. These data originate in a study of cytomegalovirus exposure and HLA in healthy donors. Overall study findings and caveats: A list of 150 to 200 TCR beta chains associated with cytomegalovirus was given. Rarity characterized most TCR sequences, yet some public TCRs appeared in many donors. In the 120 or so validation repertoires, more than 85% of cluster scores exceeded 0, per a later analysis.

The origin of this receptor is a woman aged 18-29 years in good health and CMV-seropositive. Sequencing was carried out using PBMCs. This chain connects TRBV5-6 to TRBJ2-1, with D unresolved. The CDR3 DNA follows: TGTGCCAGCAGCTTAACCCCCTCAGCTATGACATCCTACAATGAGCAGTTCTTC. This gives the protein CASSLTPSAMTSYNEQFF.